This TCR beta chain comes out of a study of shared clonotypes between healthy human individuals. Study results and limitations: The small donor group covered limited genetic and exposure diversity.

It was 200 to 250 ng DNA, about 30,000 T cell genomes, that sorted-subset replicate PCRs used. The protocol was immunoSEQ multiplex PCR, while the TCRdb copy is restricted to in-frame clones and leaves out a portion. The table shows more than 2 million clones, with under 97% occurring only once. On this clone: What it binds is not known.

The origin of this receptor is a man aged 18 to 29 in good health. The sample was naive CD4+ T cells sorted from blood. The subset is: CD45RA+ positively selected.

The CDR3 is CAISGGGTGYEQYF. In nucleotides, the CDR3 is TGTGCCATCAGTGGGGGCGGGACAGGGTACGAGCAGTACTTC. The chain links TRBV10-3 to TRBJ2-7, with 9 bases matching TRBD1. J gave up 4 bases and V 4 bases, and 5 bases lay outside the gene matches. Germline loops: CDR1 ENHRY, CDR2 SYGVKD. CDR3 length equals 14 residues.